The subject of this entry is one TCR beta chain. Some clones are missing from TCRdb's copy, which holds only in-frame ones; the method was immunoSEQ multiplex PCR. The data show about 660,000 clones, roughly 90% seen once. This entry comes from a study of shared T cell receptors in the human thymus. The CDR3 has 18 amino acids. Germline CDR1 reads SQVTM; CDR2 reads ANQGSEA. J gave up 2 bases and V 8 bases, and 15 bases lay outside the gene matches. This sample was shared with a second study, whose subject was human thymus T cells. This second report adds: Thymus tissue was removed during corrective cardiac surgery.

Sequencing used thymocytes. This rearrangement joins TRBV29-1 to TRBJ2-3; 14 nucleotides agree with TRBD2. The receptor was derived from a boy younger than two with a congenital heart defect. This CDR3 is CSLLPSGLAGESTDTQYF. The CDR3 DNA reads TGCAGCCTCCTACCCTCGGGACTAGCGGGAGAATCCACAGATACGCAGTATTTT.